A single sample gave rise to the 14 T cell receptor beta chains below, sequenced in a study of blood T cell repertoires in COVID-19 (TCRdb year 2020). Library prep was done by the immunoSEQ multiplex PCR assay. TCRdb provides this immuneACCESS table in a form limited to in-frame rearrangements. Some clones are lacking; in checked studies, under half of them reflect an unresolved V gene, and why the rest are absent is not known. The sample includes about 200,000 clones, with about 80% observed a single time. The top ten constitute 7% to 9% of the sample. The sample comprised PBMCs or T cells enriched from blood (not recorded which). The receptors were sampled from a man aged 35 to 55 who had recovered from COVID-19.

This clone was counted only a few times. The chain joins TRBV6-1 to TRBJ2-3; D might be TRBD1 (7 bases). Between the trimmed V and J ends, which lost 3 bases and 2 bases, there was a span of 12 bases. The germline CDR1 and CDR2 sequences are MNHNS and SASEGT. This CDR3 is built from 15 residues. CDR3 DNA sequence: TGTGCCAGCAGTGACCGGAGGGGGCTCACAGATACGCAGTATTTT. Translated, it gives CASSDRRGLTDTQYF.

This chain joins TRBV5-1 and TRBJ2-1; possibly TRBD2 for D (5 bases). Trimming took 4 bases from V and 5 from J, leaving 13 bases between them. Germline-derived CDR1 and CDR2 are SGHRS and YFSETQ. The CDR3 is 14 residues long. The CDR3 sequence: CASSRGEANNEQFF. The DNA for the CDR3 is TGCGCCAGCAGCCGGGGAGAAGCCAACAATGAGCAGTTCTTC.

In its sample, this clone was seen once. The chain has TRBV6-1 and TRBJ2-1; a possible D gene is TRBD1 (6 bases). The CDR3 contains 14 residues. V lost 2 bases, J lost 16 bases, and 21 bases lay in between. Germline V CDR1 and CDR2: MNHNS, SASEGT. DNA of the CDR3: TGTGCCAGCAGTGAAACAGGGTCGAGATTCAACCTCTTCTTC. Encoded protein: CASSETGSRFNLFF.

V and J are TRBV4-1 and TRBJ2-3; the match to TRBD2 covers 10 bases. Germline CDR1 MGHRA, CDR2 YSYEKL. The CDR3 consists of 17 residues. The junction had 11 bases not matched to a gene; V was cut back by 4 bases and J by 4 bases. The CDR3 region has the DNA TGCGCCAGCAGCCTTCTCAAGCGGGGGGGCGGGCCAGATACGCAGTATTTT. This translates into CASSLLKRGGGPDTQYF.

This chain joins TRBV10-3 and TRBJ1-6; 10 bases match TRBD1. Germline loops: CDR1 ENHRY, CDR2 SYGVKD. CDR3 length equals 15 residues. J gave up 6 bases and V 7 bases, and 6 bases lay outside the gene matches. The CDR3 DNA reads as TGTGCCATCAAGGGACAGGGGATTCCTAATTCACCCCTCCACTTT. Translating gives CAIKGQGIPNSPLHF.

This clone was seen ten or more times. The V gene is TRBV5-1, the J gene TRBJ1-2; D is possibly TRBD1 (6 bases). Trimming pared 4 bases from V and 6 bases from J, leaving 10 bases between. Germline assignment: CDR1 SGHRS and CDR2 YFSETQ. The CDR3 runs 12 residues. The CDR3 spells CASSRTADGYTF. In DNA form, the CDR3 reads TGCGCCAGCAGCCGGACAGCCGATGGCTACACCTTC.

The chain employs TRBV5-1 and TRBJ2-5; 9 nucleotides align to TRBD1. The CDR3 contains 17 residues. V was clipped by 2 bases and J by 2 bases; unmatched bases: 10. Germline V CDR1 and CDR2: SGHRS, YFSETQ. CDR3 sequence (DNA): TGCGCCAGCAGCTTCCCCAACCTGACAGGGGGACAAGAGACCCAGTACTTC. It codes for CASSFPNLTGGQETQYF.

This clone came up a few times. This sequence joins TRBV27 and TRBJ2-7, with TRBD1 identical over 9 bases. Germline V gives CDR1 MNHEY, CDR2 SMNVEV (reference sequence). Trimming at V came to 3 bases and at J to 2 bases, leaving 2 bases not matched to a gene. The CDR3 is made up of 14 amino acids. DNA for the CDR3: TGTGCCAGCAGTTTTGGGACAGGGCCCTACGAGCAGTACTTC. Translation gives CASSFGTGPYEQYF.

The chain uses TRBV6-4 and TRBJ1-1; D gene uncertain. From germline, CDR1 is MRHNA and CDR2 SNTAGT. The CDR3 has 14 residues. Trimming removed 5 bases at V and 5 bases at J, with 15 bases between. Written as DNA, the CDR3 is TGTGCCAGCAGTAGACACACTCTATCAACTGAAGCTTTCTTT. Its translation: CASSRHTLSTEAFF.

This clone appeared a few times. CDR3 amino acids: CASSLVDSLAQPQHF. In nucleotides, the CDR3 is TGTGCCAGCAGCTTGGTAGACAGCTTAGCTCAGCCCCAGCATTTT. The chain uses TRBV5-8 and TRBJ1-5, with D possibly matching TRBD1 (5 bases). The V and J ends lost 0 bases and 6 bases respectively, with 13 bases between them. Looked up from germline, CDR1 is SGHTS and CDR2 is YDEGEE. The CDR3 totals 15 residues.

The rearrangement joins TRBV6-5 to TRBJ2-7, with 8 positions matching TRBD2. Germline V lookup: CDR1 MNHEY, CDR2 SVGAGI. The CDR3 contains 15 residues. Trimming removed 2 bases from V and 4 bases from J; junction bases left unmatched: 7. The CDR3 sequence: CASSYIGGGEYEQYF. CDR3 in DNA: TGTGCCAGCAGTTACATCGGGGGGGGCGAGTACGAGCAGTACTTC.

The gene calls are TRBV3-1 (or the pseudogene TRBV3-2) and TRBJ1-2; D might be TRBD1 (5 bases). CDR3 size: 14 residues. CDR1 and CDR2 from the germline V gene are LGHDT and YNNKEL (reference sequence). V dropped 4 bases and J dropped 2 bases, with 11 bases sitting between them. The CDR3, as DNA: TGTGCCAGCAGCCCCCAGGGTTTAAACTATGGCTACACCTTC. Protein product: CASSPQGLNYGYTF.

The genes are TRBV7-6 and TRBJ2-5; D not certain. Germline V gene lookup returns CDR1 SGHVS and CDR2 FNYEAQ. The CDR3 has 15 residues. The V gene lost 1 base and the J gene lost 2 bases, with 11 bases spanning the gap. CDR3 sequence: CASSLGVVGQETQYF. Here the CDR3 DNA reads TGTGCCAGCAGCTTAGGGGTCGTCGGGCAAGAGACCCAGTACTTC.

The chain is built from TRBV28 and TRBJ2-7; TRBD1 agrees at 8 bases. The V gene end was trimmed by 6 bases and the J gene end by 2 bases; junction bases not matched to a gene: 6. Germline V gene lookup returns CDR1 MDHEN and CDR2 SYDVKM. This CDR3 region has 14 residues. This CDR3 is CASRGQAYTYEQYF. CDR3 nucleotide sequence: TGTGCCAGCAGGGGACAGGCTTATACCTACGAGCAGTACTTC.